This T cell receptor (beta chain) was identified during a study of cytomegalovirus exposure and HLA in healthy donors. The germline CDR1 and CDR2 sequences are KGHSH and LQKENI. Unmatched junction bases numbered 4, after V lost 5 bases and J lost 3 bases. CDR3 length equals 14 residues. The PCR made use of 60 Vbeta and 13 Jbeta primers. Assay used: immunoSEQ multiplex PCR; TCRdb lists only in-frame clones, some missing. The data hold some 120,000 clones, with 70% to 75% observed a single time. This clone has just a few counts. Its antigen is undetermined. Study observations and caveats: Other equally common chains were less clonally expanded than HLA-associated TCR beta chains, a later analysis showed.

The origin of this receptor is a man aged 25-45 years in good health and CMV-seronegative. V and J are TRBV18 and TRBJ2-1; the match to TRBD1 covers 7 bases. Sequencing used PBMCs. This chain's CDR3 is CASSSTGVYNEQFF. CDR3 nucleotides: TGTGCCAGCTCATCAACAGGGGTCTACAATGAGCAGTTCTTC.